This T cell receptor (beta chain) originates from a study of CD8+ T cells in alopecia areata. Study overall: For the treated group, dosing was oral tofacitinib at 5 to 10 mg twice daily. Tofacitinib dosing lasted 6 to 18 months, which was then followed by 6 months off drug.

Germline V gene sequence: CDR1 PRHDT, CDR2 FYEKMQ (reference sequence). The CDR3 runs 14 residues. V was clipped by 5 bases and J by 7 bases, with 15 bases between them. cDNA serving as the sequencing template came from extracted, reverse transcribed RNA. Profiled with immunoSEQ multiplex PCR; TCRdb holds only in-frame clones, not every one. This table has just over 150,000 clones, 40% to 60% appearing once. Sample: CD8+ T cells sorted from blood, taken at week 0. This sequence was found in a human donor with alopecia areata. The chain recombines TRBV13 with TRBJ2-4; TRBD2 might be the D (6 bases). The CDR3 loop reads CASSTGSGDNIQYF. The CDR3 coding sequence is TGTGCCAGCAGCACCGGGTCGGGGGATAACATTCAGTACTTC.